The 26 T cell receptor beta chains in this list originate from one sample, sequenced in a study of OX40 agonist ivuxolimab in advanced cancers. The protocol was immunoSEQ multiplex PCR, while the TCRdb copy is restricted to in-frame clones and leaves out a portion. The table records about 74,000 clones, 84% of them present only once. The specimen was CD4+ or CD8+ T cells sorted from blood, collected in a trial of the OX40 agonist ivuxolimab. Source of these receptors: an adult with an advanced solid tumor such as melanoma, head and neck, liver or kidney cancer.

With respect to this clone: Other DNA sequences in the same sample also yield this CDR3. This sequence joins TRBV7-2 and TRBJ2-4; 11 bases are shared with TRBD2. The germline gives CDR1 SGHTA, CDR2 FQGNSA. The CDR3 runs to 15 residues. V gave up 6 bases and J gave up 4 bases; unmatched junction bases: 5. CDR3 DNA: TGTGCCAGCAGTCCCGGGACTAGCGGTAAAAACATTCAGTACTTC. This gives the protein CASSPGTSGKNIQYF.

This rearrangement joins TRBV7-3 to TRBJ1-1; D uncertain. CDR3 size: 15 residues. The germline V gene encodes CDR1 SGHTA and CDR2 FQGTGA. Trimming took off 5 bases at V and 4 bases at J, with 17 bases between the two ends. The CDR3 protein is CASSPNSGLGTEAFF. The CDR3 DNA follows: TGTGCCAGCAGCCCCAACTCCGGGCTGGGCACTGAAGCTTTCTTT.

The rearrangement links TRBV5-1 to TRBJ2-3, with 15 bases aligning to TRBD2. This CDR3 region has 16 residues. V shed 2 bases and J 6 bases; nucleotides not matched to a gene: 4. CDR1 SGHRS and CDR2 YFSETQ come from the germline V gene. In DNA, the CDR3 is TGCGCCAGCAGCTTAAGGACTAGCGGGGGGGTGGATACGCAGTATTTT. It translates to CASSLRTSGGVDTQYF.

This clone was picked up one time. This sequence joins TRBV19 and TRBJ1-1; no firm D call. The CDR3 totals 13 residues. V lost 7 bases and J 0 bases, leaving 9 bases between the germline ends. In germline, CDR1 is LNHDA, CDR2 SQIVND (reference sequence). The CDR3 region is CASTIGMNTEAFF. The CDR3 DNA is TGTGCCAGTACCATAGGCATGAACACTGAAGCTTTCTTT.

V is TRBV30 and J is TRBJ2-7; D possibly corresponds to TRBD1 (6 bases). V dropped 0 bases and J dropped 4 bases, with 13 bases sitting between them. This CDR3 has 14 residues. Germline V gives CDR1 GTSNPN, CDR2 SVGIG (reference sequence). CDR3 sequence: CAWSVSDRRYEQYF. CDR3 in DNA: TGTGCCTGGAGTGTCTCTGACAGGCGGTACGAGCAGTACTTC.

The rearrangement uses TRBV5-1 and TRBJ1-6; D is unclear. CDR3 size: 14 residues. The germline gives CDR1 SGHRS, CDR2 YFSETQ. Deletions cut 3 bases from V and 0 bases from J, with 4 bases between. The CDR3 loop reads CASSSSSYNSPLHF. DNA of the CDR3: TGCGCCAGCAGCTCGAGCTCCTATAATTCACCCCTCCACTTT.

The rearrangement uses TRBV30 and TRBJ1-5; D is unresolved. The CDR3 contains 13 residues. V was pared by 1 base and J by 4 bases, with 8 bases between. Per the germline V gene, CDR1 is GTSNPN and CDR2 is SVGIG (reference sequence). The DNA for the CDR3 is TGTGCCTGGAGTGCGGCGGAAAATCAGCCCCAGCATTTT. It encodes CAWSAAENQPQHF.

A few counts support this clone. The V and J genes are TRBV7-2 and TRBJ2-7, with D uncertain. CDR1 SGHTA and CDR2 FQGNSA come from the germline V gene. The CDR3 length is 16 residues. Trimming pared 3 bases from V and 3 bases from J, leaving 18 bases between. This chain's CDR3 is CASSFYRWPTVYEQYF. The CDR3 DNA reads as TGTGCCAGCAGCTTCTATCGATGGCCGACGGTCTACGAGCAGTACTTC.

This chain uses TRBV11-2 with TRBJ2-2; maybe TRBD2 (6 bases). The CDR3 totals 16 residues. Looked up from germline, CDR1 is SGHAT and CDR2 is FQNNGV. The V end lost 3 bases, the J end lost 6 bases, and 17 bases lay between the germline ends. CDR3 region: CASSLRGMWEAGELFF. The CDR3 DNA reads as TGTGCCAGCAGCTTGAGGGGAATGTGGGAGGCCGGGGAGCTGTTTTTT.

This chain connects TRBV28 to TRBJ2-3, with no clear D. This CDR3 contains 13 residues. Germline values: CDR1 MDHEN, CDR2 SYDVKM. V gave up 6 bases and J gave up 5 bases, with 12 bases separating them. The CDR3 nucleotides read TGTGCCAGCAGACGAAGGGCTAGAGATACGCAGTATTTT. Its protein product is CASRRRARDTQYF.

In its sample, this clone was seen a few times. This CDR3 is CAWSVGHGNQPQHF. CDR3 DNA sequence: TGTGCCTGGAGTGTGGGGCATGGGAATCAGCCCCAGCATTTT. This chain joins TRBV30 and TRBJ1-5; possible D gene TRBD1, 5 bases. The CDR3 contains 14 residues. Germline V lookup: CDR1 GTSNPN, CDR2 SVGIG (reference sequence). V lost 0 bases and J lost 4, with 10 bases in between.

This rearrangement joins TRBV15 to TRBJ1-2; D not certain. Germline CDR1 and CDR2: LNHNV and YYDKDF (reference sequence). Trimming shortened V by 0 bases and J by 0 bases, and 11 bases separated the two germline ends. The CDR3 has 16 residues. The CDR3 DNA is TGTGCCACCAGCAGAGATCGGGCAGTGACTAACTATGGCTACACCTTC. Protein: CATSRDRAVTNYGYTF.

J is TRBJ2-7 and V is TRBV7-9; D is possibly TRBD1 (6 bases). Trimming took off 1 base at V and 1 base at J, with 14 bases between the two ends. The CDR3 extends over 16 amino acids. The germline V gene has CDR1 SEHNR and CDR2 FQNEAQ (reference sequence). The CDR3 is CASSLGSAGVSYEQYF. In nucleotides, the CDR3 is TGTGCCAGCAGCTTAGGGTCGGCAGGGGTTTCCTACGAGCAGTACTTC.

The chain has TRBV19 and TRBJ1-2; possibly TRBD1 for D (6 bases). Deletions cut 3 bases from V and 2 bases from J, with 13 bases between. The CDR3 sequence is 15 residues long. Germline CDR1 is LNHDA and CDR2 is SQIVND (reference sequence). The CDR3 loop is CASSIVQGGNYGYTF. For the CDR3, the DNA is TGTGCCAGTAGTATCGTACAGGGTGGCAACTATGGCTACACCTTC.

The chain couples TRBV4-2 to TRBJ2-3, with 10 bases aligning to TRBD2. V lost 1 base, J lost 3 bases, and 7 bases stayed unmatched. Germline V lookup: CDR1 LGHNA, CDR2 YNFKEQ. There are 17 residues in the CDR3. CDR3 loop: CASSQVSSGSGTDTQYF. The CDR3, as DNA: TGTGCCAGCAGCCAAGTGTCTAGCGGGAGTGGGACAGATACGCAGTATTTT.

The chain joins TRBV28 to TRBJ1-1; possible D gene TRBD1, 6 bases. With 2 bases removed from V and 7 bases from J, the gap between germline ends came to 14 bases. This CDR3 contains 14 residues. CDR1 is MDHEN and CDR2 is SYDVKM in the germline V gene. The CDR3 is CASSLIADRNEAFF. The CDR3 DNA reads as TGTGCCAGCAGTTTAATTGCCGACAGGAATGAAGCTTTCTTT.

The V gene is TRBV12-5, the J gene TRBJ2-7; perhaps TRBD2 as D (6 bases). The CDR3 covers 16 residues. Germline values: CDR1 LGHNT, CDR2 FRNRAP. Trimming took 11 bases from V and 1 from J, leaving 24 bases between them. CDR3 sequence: CARPGGRRGSSYEQYF. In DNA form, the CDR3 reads TGTGCTCGTCCAGGAGGGCGGAGGGGTTCGTCCTACGAGCAGTACTTC.

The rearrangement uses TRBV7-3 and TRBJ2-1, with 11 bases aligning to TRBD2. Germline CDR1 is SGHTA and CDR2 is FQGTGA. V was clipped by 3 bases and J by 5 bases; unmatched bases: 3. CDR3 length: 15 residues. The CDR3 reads CASSFTSGGNNEQFF. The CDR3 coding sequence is TGTGCCAGCAGCTTCACTAGCGGGGGCAACAATGAGCAGTTCTTC. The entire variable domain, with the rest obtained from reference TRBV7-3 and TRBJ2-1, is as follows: GAGVSQTPSNKVTEKGKYVELRCDPISGHTALYWYRQSLGQGPEFLIYFQGTGAADDSGLPNDRFFAVRPEGSVSTLKIQRTERGDSAVYLCASSFTSGGNNEQFFGPGTRLTVL.

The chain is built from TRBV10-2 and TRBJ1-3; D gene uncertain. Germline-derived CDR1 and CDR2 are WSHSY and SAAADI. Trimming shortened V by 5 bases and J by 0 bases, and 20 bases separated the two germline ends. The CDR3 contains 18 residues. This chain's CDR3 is CASSTRPGGASSGNTIYF. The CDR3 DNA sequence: TGCGCCAGCAGTACGAGACCAGGAGGAGCCAGCTCTGGAAACACCATATATTTT.

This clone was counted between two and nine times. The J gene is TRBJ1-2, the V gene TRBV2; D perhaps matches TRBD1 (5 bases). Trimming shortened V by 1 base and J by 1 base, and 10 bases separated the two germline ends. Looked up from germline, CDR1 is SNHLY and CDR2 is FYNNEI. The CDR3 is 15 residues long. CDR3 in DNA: TGTGCCAGCAGTGAAGATCGGGGGTTTAACTATGGCTACACCTTC. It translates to CASSEDRGFNYGYTF.

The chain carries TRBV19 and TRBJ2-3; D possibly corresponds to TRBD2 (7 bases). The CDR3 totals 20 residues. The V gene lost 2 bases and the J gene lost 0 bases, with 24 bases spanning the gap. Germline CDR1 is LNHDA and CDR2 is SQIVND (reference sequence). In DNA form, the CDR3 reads TGTGCCAGTAGTATATGGACGGGGGGCTCAATGTTGACTAGCACAGATACGCAGTATTTT. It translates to CASSIWTGGSMLTSTDTQYF. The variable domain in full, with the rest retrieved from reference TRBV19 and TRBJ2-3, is DGGITQSPKYLFRKEGQNVTLSCEQNLNHDAMYWYRQDPGQGLRLIYYSQIVNDFQKGDIAEGYSVSREKKESFPLTVTSAQKNPTAFYLCASSIWTGGSMLTSTDTQYFGPGTRLTVL.

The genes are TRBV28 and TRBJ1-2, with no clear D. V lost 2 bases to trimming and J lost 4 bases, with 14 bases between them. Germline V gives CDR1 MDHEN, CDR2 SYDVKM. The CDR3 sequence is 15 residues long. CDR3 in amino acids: CASSLLSRPFYGYTF. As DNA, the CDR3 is TGTGCCAGCAGTTTACTGAGCAGACCTTTCTATGGCTACACCTTC.

Here the CDR3 reads CAISILQGAGTDTQYF. The CDR3 nucleotides read TGTGCCATCAGTATCTTACAGGGGGCAGGCACAGATACGCAGTATTTT. The gene calls are TRBV10-3 and TRBJ2-3; 9 bases agree with TRBD1. After removal of 5 bases from V and 1 base from J, the junction contained 7 bases not matched to a gene. Germline V gene data show CDR1 as ENHRY and CDR2 as SYGVKD. The CDR3 length is 16 residues.

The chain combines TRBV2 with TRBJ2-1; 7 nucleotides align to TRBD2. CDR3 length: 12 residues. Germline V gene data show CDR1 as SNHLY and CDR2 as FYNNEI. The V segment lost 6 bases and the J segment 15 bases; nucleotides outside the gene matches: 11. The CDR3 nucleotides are TGTGCCAGCAGGAAGAGACTGGGAGGGGTGTTCTTC. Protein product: CASRKRLGGVFF.

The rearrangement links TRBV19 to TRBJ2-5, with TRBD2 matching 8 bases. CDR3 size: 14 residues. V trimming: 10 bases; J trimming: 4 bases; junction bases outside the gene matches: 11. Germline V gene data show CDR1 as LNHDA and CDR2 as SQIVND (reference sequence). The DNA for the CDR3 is TGTGCCACTCGTAGCCGGGGGGGCCTAGAGACCCAGTACTTC. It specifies CATRSRGGLETQYF.

CDR3 loop: CASSELGLSGNTIYF. The CDR3 DNA sequence: TGTGCCAGCAGTGAACTAGGGCTCTCTGGAAACACCATATATTTT. The chain couples TRBV2 to TRBJ1-3; D gene ambiguous. Trimming took 2 bases from V and 0 from J, leaving 8 bases between them. Germline CDR1 SNHLY, CDR2 FYNNEI. CDR3 length equals 15 residues. Full variable domain (missing parts from reference TRBV2 and TRBJ1-3): EPEVTQTPSHQVTQMGQEVILRCVPISNHLYFYWYRQILGQKVEFLVSFYNNEISEKSEIFDDQFSVERPDGSNFTLKIRSTKLEDSAMYFCASSELGLSGNTIYFGEGSWLTVV.